This T cell receptor beta chain was sequenced during a study of CD4+ T cells in melanoma. Overall study results and limits: A reported correlation linked neoantigen-specific CD4+ T cells to CD8+, macrophage and B cell function. Neoantigen-specific CD4+ T cells in melanoma reportedly had diverse differentiation states.

For this clone: Its antigen is unidentified.

Sequenced by immunoSEQ multiplex PCR; TCRdb stores in-frame clones only, minus some. The sample holds about 15,000 clones; approximately 62% are singletons and the top ten take approximately 15%. Germline assignment: CDR1 MNHNY and CDR2 SVGAGI (reference sequence). V shed 5 bases and J shed 8 bases, with 10 bases lying between them. The CDR3 totals 13 residues. The J gene is TRBJ1-6, the V gene TRBV6-6, with D perhaps matching TRBD1 (5 bases). Material for sequencing was cells from a culture (not recorded whether cultured in vitro). This receptor was identified in a human donor with melanoma. CDR3 DNA: TGTGCCAGCAGTAAACTCAGGGATTCACCCCTCCACTTT. This codes for CASSKLRDSPLHF.